Below are 4 T cell receptor beta chains sequenced from a single sample in a study of T cell repertoires in cytomegalovirus infection. TCRdb recomputed calls from the reads with MiXCR, one row per CDR3 protein. The sample records 130,000 or so distinct CDR3 sequences, roughly 6% being singletons. What was sequenced was PBMCs. All receptors derive from a human donor in good health (CMV status not recorded). Some clones in this sample may be carry-over from other donors' samples.

This clonotype was counted at least ten times. The chain carries TRBV5-1 and TRBJ1-5, with D possibly being TRBD1 (5 bases). Germline-derived CDR1 and CDR2 are SGHRS and YFSETQ. This CDR3 contains 13 residues. Trimming took 2 bases from V and 5 from J, leaving 8 bases between them. CDR3 protein: CASSLAGDQPQHF. CDR3 bases: TGCGCCAGCAGCTTAGCGGGGGATCAGCCCCAGCATTTT.

This clonotype was observed a few times. The chain combines TRBV14 with TRBJ1-1, with 7 positions matching TRBD1. Germline trimming cut 2 bases from V and 0 bases from J; bases unmatched to any gene: 3. Per germline, CDR1 SGHDN and CDR2 FVKESK. This CDR3 is 15 amino acids long. The CDR3 is CASSQTGALNTEAFF. CDR3 bases: TGTGCCAGCAGCCAAACAGGGGCATTGAACACTGAAGCTTTCTTT.

This clonotype has a count of ten or more. The V call is TRBV24-1, the J call TRBJ1-5; 8 positions agree with TRBD1. This CDR3 region has 17 residues. Germline V lookup: CDR1 KGHDR, CDR2 SFDVKD. V lost 5 bases, J lost 1 base, and 9 bases stayed unmatched. The CDR3 region has the DNA TGTGCCACCAGTGGGGTCGACAGGGGAACGAGCAATCAGCCCCAGCATTTT. Translated, it gives CATSGVDRGTSNQPQHF.

The CDR3 loop reads CASRRLTTGASSYNEQFF. The CDR3 bases are TGTGCCAGCAGGCGACTCACGACGGGGGCGAGCTCCTACAATGAGCAGTTCTTC. The rearrangement links TRBV6-6 to TRBJ2-1, with D perhaps TRBD1 or TRBD2 (6 bases each). From germline, CDR1 is MNHNY and CDR2 SVGAGI (reference sequence). V was clipped by 6 bases and J by 0 bases, with 21 bases between them. This CDR3 spans 18 amino acids.